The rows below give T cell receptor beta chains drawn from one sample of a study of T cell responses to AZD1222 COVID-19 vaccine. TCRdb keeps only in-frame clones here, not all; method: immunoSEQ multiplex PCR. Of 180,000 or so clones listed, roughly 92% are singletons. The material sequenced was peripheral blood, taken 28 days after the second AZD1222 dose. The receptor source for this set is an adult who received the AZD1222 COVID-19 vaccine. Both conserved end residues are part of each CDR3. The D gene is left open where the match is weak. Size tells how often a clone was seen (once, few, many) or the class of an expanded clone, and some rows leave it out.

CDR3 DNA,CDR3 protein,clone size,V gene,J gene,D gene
TGTGCCAGCAGCCCGTGGGCGGGGGATGAGCAGTTCTTC,CASSPWAGDEQFF,NA,TRBV5-4,TRBJ2-1,TRBD2
TGTGCCTCCGAGGCGGACAGGGGGCTCGAGCAGTTCTTC,CASEADRGLEQFF,NA,TRBV11-1,TRBJ2-1,TRBD1
TGTGCCAGCAGCTTAGACGGCAGATCACCCCTCCACTTT,CASSLDGRSPLHF,NA,TRBV7-9,TRBJ1-6,NA
TGTGCCAGCAGCTCGCCTCGACGTTACCAGTCCTACGAGCAGTACTTC,CASSSPRRYQSYEQYF,NA,TRBV7-8,TRBJ2-7,NA
TGCGCCAGAAAAGGGGGCCGGAGCACTGAAGCTTTCTTT,CARKGGRSTEAFF,NA,TRBV10-1,TRBJ1-1,TRBD1
TGTGCCAGCAGCAAAGGGTGGGGGCCCTACTCTGGAAACACCATATATTTT,CASSKGWGPYSGNTIYF,NA,TRBV21-1,TRBJ1-3,NA
TGTGCCAGCAGCCCCAGACCGGGACGAAACGTAGGGGAGCTGTTTTTT,CASSPRPGRNVGELFF,NA,TRBV5-4,TRBJ2-2,NA
TGTGCCAGCAGATCTTTCGGGGGGAACACCGGGGAGCTGTTTTTT,CASRSFGGNTGELFF,NA,TRBV6-5,TRBJ2-2,NA
TGCAGCGTCCAGAGGGACGGGACGGATAATGAAAAACTGTTTTTT,CSVQRDGTDNEKLFF,NA,TRBV29-1,TRBJ1-4,NA
TGTGCCAGCAGCCGAGACTTTAGCTCCTACAATGAGCAGTTCTTC,CASSRDFSSYNEQFF,NA,TRBV7-8,TRBJ2-1,NA
TGTGCCAGCAGCTGGGGACTAGCTGTCGATGAGCAGTTCTTC,CASSWGLAVDEQFF,once,TRBV5-4,TRBJ2-1,TRBD2
TGCGCCATCATCTCCCGGGGCAATCAGCCCCAGCATTTT,CAIISRGNQPQHF,NA,TRBV23-1,TRBJ1-5,NA
TGTGCCATCAGTGAGTCGCAGGGGGCGCGAGAGACCCAGTACTTC,CAISESQGARETQYF,NA,TRBV10-3,TRBJ2-5,TRBD1
TGTGCCAGCAGCTCGGCCTTTAGCGGGATCTCTGGGGCCAACGTCCTGACTTTC,CASSSAFSGISGANVLTF,NA,TRBV7-9,TRBJ2-6,TRBD2
TGTGCCAGCAGTTACTTGACAGGGGGATCCACTGAAGCTTTCTTT,CASSYLTGGSTEAFF,NA,TRBV6-2/TRBV6-3,TRBJ1-1,TRBD1
TGCGCCAGCAGCCCGCCTGGAAACACCATATATTTT,CASSPPGNTIYF,NA,TRBV5-1,TRBJ1-3,NA
TGCCCCCCCCGCCGACTCAATTCACCCCTCCACTTT,CPPRRLNSPLHF,NA,TRBV21-1,TRBJ1-6,NA
TGCGCCAGCAGCTTGGGGACCTCGGGAGATTATTCACCCCTCCACTTT,CASSLGTSGDYSPLHF,NA,TRBV5-1,TRBJ1-6,NA
TGCAGCGTTCAAGAGGGGCCTGGCGATGAGCAGTTCTTC,CSVQEGPGDEQFF,NA,TRBV29-1,TRBJ2-1,NA
TGTGCCAGCAGCTTAGACTTTGGCTACACCTTC,CASSLDFGYTF,once,TRBV5-4,TRBJ1-2,NA
TGTGCCAGCAGCCACCCCGCCGGGACAGCCCACGGTGATAGCAATCAGCCCCAGCATTTT,CASSHPAGTAHGDSNQPQHF,NA,TRBV4-2,TRBJ1-5,TRBD1
TGTGCCAGCAGTGTCGGGTGGTCAGGGGGAGGCTACGAGCAGTACTTC,CASSVGWSGGGYEQYF,NA,TRBV6-1,TRBJ2-7,NA
TGTGCCAGCAGCCCCCGGGTCGGCCTAGCGGAAAACACCGGGGAGCTGTTTTTT,CASSPRVGLAENTGELFF,NA,TRBV7-8,TRBJ2-2,TRBD2